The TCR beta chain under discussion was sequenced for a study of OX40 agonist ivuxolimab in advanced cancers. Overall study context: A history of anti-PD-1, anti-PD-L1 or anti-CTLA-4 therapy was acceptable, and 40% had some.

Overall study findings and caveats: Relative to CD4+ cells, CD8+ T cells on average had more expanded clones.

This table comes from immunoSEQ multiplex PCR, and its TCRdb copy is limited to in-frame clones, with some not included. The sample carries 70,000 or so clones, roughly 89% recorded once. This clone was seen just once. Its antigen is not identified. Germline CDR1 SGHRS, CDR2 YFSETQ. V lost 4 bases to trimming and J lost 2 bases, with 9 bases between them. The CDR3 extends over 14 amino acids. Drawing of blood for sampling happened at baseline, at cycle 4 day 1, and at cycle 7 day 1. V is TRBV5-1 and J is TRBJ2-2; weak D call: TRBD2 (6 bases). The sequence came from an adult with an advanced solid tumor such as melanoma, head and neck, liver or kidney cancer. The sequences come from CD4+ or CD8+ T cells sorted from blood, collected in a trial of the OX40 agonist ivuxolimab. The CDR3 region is CASSEGLNTGELFF. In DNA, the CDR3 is TGCGCCAGCAGCGAGGGACTTAACACCGGGGAGCTGTTTTTT.